A single sample is the source of the 30 T cell receptor beta chains below, sequenced in a study of blood T cell repertoires in COVID-19. TCRdb keeps only in-frame clones here, not all; method: immunoSEQ multiplex PCR. Among 190,000 or so clones, less than 85% were seen once, and the ten largest hold 13%. The sequencing input was peripheral blood. These receptors all stem from a man in his fifties or sixties who had recovered from COVID-19.

The chain uses TRBV20-1 and TRBJ2-7, with D possibly being TRBD2 (7 bases). Deletions cut 3 bases from V and 4 bases from J, with 16 bases between. The CDR3 has 14 amino acids. Germline V lookup: CDR1 DFQATT, CDR2 SNEGSKA (reference sequence). In DNA, the CDR3 is TGCAGTGCTAGTGGGGTGGGAGGGGGTTACGAGCAGTACTTC. Protein: CSASGVGGGYEQYF.

The chain has TRBV7-9 and TRBJ2-2; D is possibly TRBD1 (6 bases). The CDR3 runs 16 residues. The germline V gene has CDR1 SEHNR and CDR2 FQNEAQ (reference sequence). V lost 1 base, J lost 2 bases, and 11 bases lay in between. The CDR3 here is CASSLDAGANTGELFF. The CDR3 DNA is TGTGCCAGCAGCTTAGATGCAGGGGCAAACACCGGGGAGCTGTTTTTT. The variable domain in full, completed from reference TRBV7-9 and TRBJ2-2, reads DTGVSQNPRHKITKRGQNVTFRCDPISEHNRLYWYRQTLGQGPEFLTYFQNEAQLEKSRLLSDRFSAERPKGSFSTLEIQRTEQGDSAMYLCASSLDAGANTGELFFGEGSRLTVL.

This clone was recorded once. The J gene is TRBJ2-7, the V gene TRBV18, with 14 positions matching TRBD2. The germline gives CDR1 KGHSH, CDR2 LQKENI. The CDR3 consists of 18 residues. J lost 2 bases, V lost 3 bases, and 9 bases had no gene match. The CDR3 coding sequence is TGTGCCAGCTCACCGGGGACTAGCGGGAGAGGGTCCCCCTACGAGCAGTACTTC. This sequence encodes CASSPGTSGRGSPYEQYF. Drawing the rest from reference TRBV18 and TRBJ2-7, the complete variable domain is NAGVMQNPRHLVRRRGQEARLRCSPMKGHSHVYWYRQLPEEGLKFMVYLQKENIIDESGMPKERFSAEFPKEGPSILRIQQVVRGDSAAYFCASSPGTSGRGSPYEQYFGPGTRLTVT.

The genes are TRBV7-9 and TRBJ2-6, with 8 nucleotides matching TRBD1. The CDR3 is 17 amino acids. With 1 base clipped from V and 8 bases from J, the junction kept 10 bases outside the gene matches. Germline V CDR1 and CDR2: SEHNR, FQNEAQ (reference sequence). The CDR3 region has the DNA TGTGCCAGCAGCTTAGTTATAACAGGGGGGTCGACCAACGTCCTGACTTTC. Translated: CASSLVITGGSTNVLTF.

The chain employs TRBV9 and TRBJ2-7, with 7 bases that match TRBD2. Germline CDR1 is SGDLS and CDR2 is YYNGEE. The length of the CDR3 is 16 residues. V was clipped by 4 bases and J by 5 bases; unmatched bases: 15. CDR3 sequence reads: CASSQTGRASGDEQYF. CDR3 coding DNA: TGTGCCAGCAGCCAAACGGGTCGGGCTAGCGGCGACGAGCAGTACTTC.

The chain couples TRBV19 to TRBJ1-2; D not resolved. V gave up 3 bases and J gave up 5 bases, with 22 bases separating them. This CDR3 is 17 amino acids long. Germline CDR1 and CDR2: LNHDA and SQIVND (reference sequence). As DNA, the CDR3 is TGTGCCAGTAGTATTGTCGGCGGGGAATTGATTATGTATGGCTACACCTTC. The encoded protein is CASSIVGGELIMYGYTF.

This chain joins TRBV29-1 and TRBJ2-7; D perhaps matches TRBD2 (6 bases). The germline CDR1 and CDR2 sequences are SQVTM and ANQGSEA. V was clipped by 4 bases and J by 7 bases, with 11 bases between them. CDR3 length: 11 residues. The CDR3 spells CSVVNGGEQYF. DNA of the CDR3: TGCAGCGTTGTAAATGGGGGGGAGCAGTACTTC.

This sequence joins TRBV3-1 (or the pseudogene TRBV3-2) and TRBJ2-3; D is ambiguous. This CDR3 contains 16 residues. Germline V gene sequence: CDR1 LGHDT, CDR2 YNNKEL (reference sequence). Deletions cut 0 bases from V and 10 bases from J, with 20 bases between. The CDR3 loop is CASSQDQSARGDPQYF. DNA of the CDR3: TGTGCCAGCAGCCAAGATCAATCAGCGAGAGGCGATCCGCAGTATTTT.

J is TRBJ1-1 and V is TRBV11-2, with D possibly TRBD1 on 5 matching bases. V was clipped by 3 bases and J by 5 bases, with 22 bases between them. This CDR3 comprises 17 residues. Germline loops: CDR1 SGHAT, CDR2 FQNNGV. CDR3 nucleotide sequence: TGTGCCAGCAGCTTGGGGGGTTTCTCTATAGTTGGGACTGAAGCTTTCTTT. It is translated as CASSLGGFSIVGTEAFF.

The chain couples TRBV11-3 to TRBJ2-2; 11 bases are shared with TRBD2. The junction had 13 bases not matched to a gene; V was cut back by 5 bases and J by 5 bases. The germline V gene has CDR1 SGHNT and CDR2 YENEEA. This CDR3 region has 18 residues. The CDR3 is CASSTTFGLAGRTGELFF. CDR3 nucleotide sequence: TGTGCCAGCAGCACCACCTTCGGACTAGCGGGTAGGACCGGGGAGCTGTTTTTT.

The chain couples TRBV6-5 to TRBJ2-7, with 9 bases lining up with TRBD2. Germline-derived CDR1 and CDR2 are MNHEY and SVGAGI. This CDR3 region has 14 residues. Trimming took 6 bases from V and 0 from J; bases not matched to a gene: 3. The chain's CDR3 is CASRERGASYEQYF. The DNA for the CDR3 is TGTGCCAGCAGGGAGCGGGGGGCCTCCTACGAGCAGTACTTC.

The genes are TRBV11-1 and TRBJ2-3; D is perhaps TRBD2 (5 bases). CDR1 is SGHAT and CDR2 is FQDESV in the germline V gene (reference sequence). Trimming left V 1 base short and J 3 bases short, with 11 bases between. There are 15 residues in the CDR3. The CDR3 region is CASSLGGRDTDTQYF. The CDR3 DNA sequence: TGTGCCAGCAGCTTAGGAGGGAGAGATACAGATACGCAGTATTTT. Full variable domain (remainder filled in from reference TRBV11-1 and TRBJ2-3): EAEVAQSPRYKITEKSQAVAFWCDPISGHATLYWYRQILGQGPELLVQFQDESVVDDSQLPKDRFSAERLKGVDSTLKIQPAELGDSAMYLCASSLGGRDTDTQYFGPGTRLTVL.

The genes are TRBV27 and TRBJ2-1; 13 bases match TRBD2. V shed 6 bases, J shed 7 bases, and the junction held 6 bases outside the gene matches. Germline assignment: CDR1 MNHEY and CDR2 SMNVEV (reference sequence). The CDR3 has 15 amino acids. The CDR3 nucleotides read TGTGCCAGCAGCCCCCAACTAGCGGGAGGGAATGAGCAGTTCTTC. It yields the protein CASSPQLAGGNEQFF.

This chain joins TRBV30 and TRBJ2-4; the D is unclear. The CDR3 contains 11 residues. Per germline, CDR1 GTSNPN and CDR2 SVGIG (reference sequence). Trimming took off 5 bases at V and 4 bases at J, with 6 bases between the two ends. CDR3 sequence: CAWGLKNIQYF. The CDR3 nucleotides read TGTGCCTGGGGGCTAAAAAACATTCAGTACTTC.

The gene calls are TRBV10-3 and TRBJ2-7, with 9 bases matching TRBD2. With 11 bases clipped from V and 4 bases from J, the junction kept 9 bases outside the gene matches. Germline V gives CDR1 ENHRY, CDR2 SYGVKD. The CDR3 length is 13 residues. CDR3 in DNA: TGTGCCTCAGCCGGGACTAGCTTGTACGAGCAGTACTTC. This sequence encodes CASAGTSLYEQYF.

CDR3 region: CASSLTPTGIYEQYF. The CDR3 nucleotides are TGTGCCAGCAGTCTAACCCCGACAGGAATCTACGAGCAGTACTTC. J is TRBJ2-7 and V is TRBV27; maybe TRBD1 (6 bases). V was pared by 5 bases and J by 3 bases, with 17 bases between. CDR1 is MNHEY and CDR2 is SMNVEV in the germline V gene (reference sequence). This CDR3 has 15 residues.

V usage is TRBV19 and J usage is TRBJ2-7, with 8 bases identical to TRBD1. This CDR3 contains 14 residues. Germline lookup yields CDR1 LNHDA and CDR2 SQIVND (reference sequence). The J segment lost 0 bases and the V segment lost 5 bases, leaving 3 bases of the junction unmatched. CDR3 sequence (DNA): TGTGCCAGTAGTGGACAGGGTAGCTCCTACGAGCAGTACTTC. Protein product: CASSGQGSSYEQYF.

This clone was recorded only once. This chain links TRBV9 with TRBJ1-5, with D hard to call. The CDR3 has 15 amino acids. Germline CDR1 is SGDLS and CDR2 is YYNGEE. V gave up 0 bases and J gave up 7 bases, with 14 bases separating them. CDR3 amino acids: CASSVDPRRGQPQHF. DNA for the CDR3: TGTGCCAGCAGCGTAGATCCAAGGAGAGGACAGCCCCAGCATTTT. The full variable domain, its missing parts supplied by reference TRBV9 and TRBJ1-5, is DSGVTQTPKHLITATGQRVTLRCSPRSGDLSVYWYQQSLDQGLQFLIQYYNGEERAKGNILERFSAQQFPDLHSELNLSSLELGDSALYFCASSVDPRRGQPQHFGDGTRLSIL.

This chain joins TRBV10-3 and TRBJ1-1, with TRBD1 matching 9 bases. The CDR3 loop spans 16 amino acids. In germline, CDR1 is ENHRY, CDR2 SYGVKD. V was clipped by 4 bases and J by 0 bases; unmatched bases: 6. CDR3: CAISGTGDLLNTEAFF. CDR3 DNA sequence: TGTGCCATCAGTGGGACAGGGGATCTTTTGAACACTGAAGCTTTCTTT.

The chain joins TRBV7-9 to TRBJ2-7, with 9 positions matching TRBD1. In germline, CDR1 is SEHNR, CDR2 FQNEAQ (reference sequence). The CDR3 loop spans 19 amino acids. Trimming removed 1 base from V and 2 bases from J; junction bases left unmatched: 15. CDR3 DNA: TGTGCCAGCAGCTTAGGAAGGACAGGGGCAAACCCCCACCCCTACGAGCAGTACTTC. Translated: CASSLGRTGANPHPYEQYF. Full variable domain (outside the CDR3, taken from reference TRBV7-9 and TRBJ2-7): DTGVSQNPRHKITKRGQNVTFRCDPISEHNRLYWYRQTLGQGPEFLTYFQNEAQLEKSRLLSDRFSAERPKGSFSTLEIQRTEQGDSAMYLCASSLGRTGANPHPYEQYFGPGTRLTVT.

This chain uses TRBV4-2 with TRBJ2-4; D gene unclear. Germline V gives CDR1 LGHNA, CDR2 YNFKEQ. V shed 1 base and J shed 8 bases, with 3 bases lying between them. The CDR3 runs 11 residues. CDR3 in DNA: TGTGCCAGCAGCCAAGGCGACATTCAGTACTTC. Translated: CASSQGDIQYF.

This sequence joins TRBV29-1 and TRBJ1-1; TRBD1 matches at 8 bases. The CDR3 contains 13 residues. The trim removed 6 bases at V and 0 bases at J, leaving 3 bases unmatched. Per the germline V gene, CDR1 is SQVTM and CDR2 is ANQGSEA. CDR3 coding DNA: TGCAGCGTCGGACAGGGCGTGAACACTGAAGCTTTCTTT. Translating gives CSVGQGVNTEAFF. Variable domain in full (rest from reference TRBV29-1 and TRBJ1-1): SAVISQKPSRDICQRGTSLTIQCQVDSQVTMMFWYRQQPGQSLTLIATANQGSEATYESGFVIDKFPISRPNLTFSTLTVSNMSPEDSSIYLCSVGQGVNTEAFFGQGTRLTVV.

CDR3 sequence: CASSPGLAGETDTQYF. In DNA, the CDR3 is TGTGCCAGCAGCCCCGGACTAGCGGGAGAAACAGATACGCAGTATTTT. This chain links TRBV11-3 with TRBJ2-3; TRBD2 matches at 13 bases. J lost 3 bases, V lost 5 bases, and 5 bases had no gene match. The CDR3 consists of 16 residues. Germline-derived CDR1 and CDR2 are SGHNT and YENEEA. Looking up the rest from reference TRBV11-3 and TRBJ2-3 gives the full variable domain: EAGVVQSPRYKIIEKKQPVAFWCNPISGHNTLYWYLQNLGQGPELLIRYENEEAVDDSQLPKDRFSAERLKGVDSTLKIQPAELGDSAVYLCASSPGLAGETDTQYFGPGTRLTVL.

The chain is built from TRBV12-3 or TRBV12-4 and TRBJ2-7; possible D gene TRBD2, 5 bases. The CDR3 loop spans 12 amino acids. The germline V and J ends were trimmed by 6 bases and 2 bases, with 8 bases remaining between them. The DNA of the CDR3 is TGTGCCAGCAGCCGGGGAACCTACGAGCAGTACTTC. Translation gives CASSRGTYEQYF.

V usage is TRBV5-4 and J usage is TRBJ2-1, with a weak D call TRBD1 (6 bases). CDR3 size: 16 residues. Trimming cost V 2 bases and J 0 bases, with 12 bases left between them. Germline V lookup: CDR1 SGHNT, CDR2 YYREEE (reference sequence). CDR3: CASSFFNRVSYNEQFF. As DNA, the CDR3 is TGTGCCAGCAGCTTTTTTAACAGGGTCTCCTACAATGAGCAGTTCTTC.

The gene calls are TRBV4-1 and TRBJ2-3; 10 nucleotides align to TRBD1. The CDR3 has 15 residues. CDR1 is MGHRA, CDR2 YSYEKL, per germline. The V gene end was trimmed by 3 bases and the J gene end by 2 bases; junction bases not matched to a gene: 2. The CDR3 loop is CASSQGQGFTDTQYF. The CDR3 bases are TGCGCCAGCAGCCAGGGACAGGGGTTCACAGATACGCAGTATTTT.

The chain couples TRBV30 to TRBJ1-1; D unresolved. CDR1 is GTSNPN and CDR2 is SVGIG in the germline V gene (reference sequence). The germline V and J ends were trimmed by 5 bases and 0 bases, with 10 bases remaining between them. The length of the CDR3 is 13 residues. CDR3 residues: CAWGGKMNTEAFF. The CDR3 DNA sequence: TGTGCCTGGGGCGGGAAGATGAACACTGAAGCTTTCTTT.

The count of this clone is one. At one end the junction does not follow the germline gene, possibly because of a read error. This CDR3 is also generated by other DNA sequences in the sample. V and J are TRBV6-2 or TRBV6-3 and TRBJ2-3; perhaps TRBD2 as D (6 bases). From germline, CDR1 is MNHEY and CDR2 SVGEGT. There are 16 residues in the CDR3. In DNA, the CDR3 is TGTGCCAGCAGCCGAGGCGGGGACGGGGCAACAGATACGCAGTACTTT. Amino acids: CASSRGGDGATDTQYF.

This clone was picked up one time. The chain has TRBV7-3 and TRBJ2-1, with a tentative D call TRBD2 (6 bases). V was clipped by 3 bases and J by 7 bases, with 10 bases between them. Germline assignment: CDR1 SGHTA and CDR2 FQGTGA. This CDR3 spans 13 amino acids. The chain's CDR3 is CASSLNRGNEQFF. CDR3 nucleotide sequence: TGTGCCAGCAGCTTGAATCGGGGGAATGAGCAGTTCTTC.

The chain couples TRBV7-3 to TRBJ2-7, with 12 bases identical to TRBD2. This CDR3 is 19 amino acids long. In germline, CDR1 is SGHTA, CDR2 FQGTGA. V dropped 5 bases and J dropped 0; count of bases not matched to a gene: 14. CDR3 DNA sequence: TGTGCCAGCAGCCCCCCCCCGGGGACTAGCGGGTTAAGCTCCTACGAGCAGTACTTC. This encodes CASSPPPGTSGLSSYEQYF.